This TCR beta chain comes out of a study of CD8 T cells in Susac syndrome (dated 2019 in TCRdb). A note on the overall study: Repertoire sequencing was used to test whether CD8+ T cell activation and differentiation in Susac syndrome was antigen driven. The clonality of the CD8+ T cell repertoire was compared across more than 9 healthy donors, some 14 Susac syndrome patients and around 16 multiple sclerosis patients.

Peripheral blood CD8+ and CD4+ T cells from healthy donors, Susac syndrome patients and multiple sclerosis patients were profiled by high-throughput TCR beta sequencing. The multiple sclerosis controls were treatment-naive patients who had stable or active relapsing-remitting disease and met the revised McDonald criteria. Bulk CD8+ and CD4+ T cells were purified by magnetic negative isolation, whereas CD8+ TEMRA cells were enriched by FACS. Blood was drawn into EDTA tubes, processed within 24 hours, and PBMCs were isolated by density gradient centrifugation. PBMCs destined for TCR sequencing were cryopreserved in liquid nitrogen and later thawed in a 37 °C water bath. The sorted or isolated CD4+, CD8+ and CD8+ TEMRA cells reached a purity of at least 90%. Sequences MGHRA (CDR1) and YSYEKL (CDR2) are obtained from the germline V gene. From the cysteine up to the phenylalanine, the CDR3 has a length of 14 residues. The entry retains the CDR3 DNA only, 42 bases that are in frame from base 1. The junction shows trimming of 6 bases on V and 9 bases on J, plus 15 bases between the germline ends.

RNA was extracted using the RNeasy kit, and about 0.5 to 1 microgram was reverse transcribed with random hexamers. The immunoSEQ multiplex PCR assay, which covers 54 Vbeta and 13 Jbeta segments, was used to amplify TCR beta CDR3 regions. Bias from PCR amplification was corrected by using a synthetic template baseline for primer optimization and for computational correction. On the study's bioinformatics: Only productive sequences were kept, with reads annotated to V, D and J genes according to IMGT and analyzed in immunoSEQ Analyzer. Clonality was computed as one minus Shannon entropy normalized by log2 of the number of productive unique sequences. For each patient and control, public and private clones were evaluated within the 100 most prevalent clones. Clones were defined as Susac-specific if absent from the healthy and MS cohorts, from 900 to 1,200 published viral clones and from other ImmuneACCESS disease sequences. Through fastp at Q25 and MiXCR, TCRdb rebuilt clones from the public reads, retaining in-frame beta chains. Records with the same CDR3 protein are collapsed into one entry carrying the most frequent genes and DNA. The authors' filters were not applied to this entry. This sample lists 200,000 to 250,000 distinct CDR3 sequences; more than 85% were detected once. The top ten constitute less than 0.15% of the sample.

Beyond this particular receptor, the publication reports: The number of individuals in the TCR sequencing and HLA analysis was acknowledged as relatively small.

Notes on this clonotype: It lacks a known antigen. No much larger clone exists at a distance of one base, and base qualities are not known.

The chain couples TRBV4-1 to TRBJ1-6; the D gene is possibly TRBD1, with 5 bases matching. The receptor was isolated from a human donor with multiple sclerosis. Material: CD8+ T cells from PBMCs. The nucleotide sequence reads as follows: TGCGCCAGCAGAGAAACAGGTCGAGGTTCACCCCTCCACTTT. Protein translation: CASRETGRGSPLHF.